This entry lists 19 T cell receptor beta chains sequenced from one sample in a study of blood T cells in healthy people across ages. Next came a second PCR, run for about 7 to 12 cycles, which used a sample-barcoded 5' primer along with a J-beta primer mix. TCRdb ran MiXCR on the 5' RACE reads and lists one entry per CDR3 protein. The table has 1.5 million to 2 million distinct CDR3 sequences, about two fifths seen once. The sample taken for sequencing was blood. The receptors were sampled from a human donor in good health.

This clonotype occurred a few times. The chain recombines TRBV6-5 with TRBJ2-1, with D perhaps TRBD2 (5 bases). Between the trimmed V and J ends, which lost 11 bases and 1 base, there was a span of 15 bases. Germline V gene lookup returns CDR1 MNHEY and CDR2 SVGAGI. The CDR3 sequence is 14 residues long. The CDR3 sequence: CAHSRGRSYNEQFF. For the CDR3, the DNA is TGTGCCCACTCCAGAGGGCGATCCTACAATGAGCAGTTCTTC.

This clonotype is a singleton in its sample. This sequence joins TRBV5-6 and TRBJ1-2, with D unresolved. V was shortened by 3 bases and J by 10 bases, with 19 bases between the two germline ends. Per germline, CDR1 SGHDT and CDR2 YYEEEE. The CDR3 runs 14 residues. CDR3 DNA: TGTGCCAGCAGCTCAACCGCGTCTGCAGATGACTACACCTTC. Protein sequence: CASSSTASADDYTF.

V gene TRBV6-6 combines with J gene TRBJ2-3; 10 positions match TRBD2. The germline gives CDR1 MNHNY, CDR2 SVGAGI (reference sequence). CDR3 length: 17 amino acids. Trimming at V came to 0 bases and at J to 4 bases, leaving 7 bases not matched to a gene. CDR3 coding DNA: TGTGCCAGCAGTTACTCGGATACTAGCGGGGAATCAGATACGCAGTATTTT. Protein sequence: CASSYSDTSGESDTQYF.

This clonotype has a handful of counts. The gene calls are TRBV28 and TRBJ2-1; the D gene is possibly TRBD1 (5 bases). The CDR3 has 15 residues. Germline CDR1 is MDHEN and CDR2 is SYDVKM. V lost 2 bases to trimming and J lost 2 bases, with 10 bases between them. The CDR3 DNA is TGTGCCAGCAGTTTACAGGGTAGGGCCTACAATGAGCAGTTCTTC. Translating it yields CASSLQGRAYNEQFF.

This clonotype was observed at least ten times. The chain has TRBV28 and TRBJ2-1, with unresolved D. The length of the CDR3 is 11 residues. Deletions cut 3 bases from V and 8 bases from J, with 5 bases between. Germline V gene lookup returns CDR1 MDHEN and CDR2 SYDVKM. CDR3 DNA sequence: TGTGCCAGCAGTTTTTTCGATGAGCAGTTCTTC. Translation: CASSFFDEQFF.

In this sample, this clonotype turned up a few times. This chain joins TRBV12-3 or TRBV12-4 and TRBJ1-4; D uncertain. The V end lost 3 bases, the J end lost 6 bases, and 8 bases lay between the germline ends. This CDR3 has 13 amino acids. The CDR3 here is CASSFRTDEKLFF. CDR3 in DNA: TGTGCCAGCAGTTTTCGGACGGATGAAAAACTGTTTTTT.

Details on this clonotype: Germline and junction disagree at one end, which may indicate a read error. The chain employs TRBV12-3 or TRBV12-4 and TRBJ1-6; TRBD1 agrees at 7 bases. The CDR3 has 16 residues. Written as DNA, the CDR3 is TGTGCCAGCAGTTTTAGAGGGACAGTTTATAATTCACCCCGCCACTTT. Protein product: CASSFRGTVYNSPRHF.

The genes are TRBV28 and TRBJ2-5; no definite D call. The CDR3 extends over 14 amino acids. V lost 5 bases, J lost 2 bases, and 12 bases lay in between. Germline loops: CDR1 MDHEN, CDR2 SYDVKM. The DNA for the CDR3 is TGTGCCAGCAGTGCGAACAGCATTCAAGAGACCCAGTACTTC. Protein product: CASSANSIQETQYF.

The genes are TRBV12-3 or TRBV12-4 and TRBJ2-3; possibly TRBD2 for D (6 bases). The V end was cut by 6 bases, the J end by 7 bases, with 14 bases between. This CDR3 is 13 amino acids long. CDR3 nucleotide sequence: TGTGCCAGCAGCCGGGACTCCCTTTATACGCAGTATTTT. This sequence encodes CASSRDSLYTQYF.

The V gene is TRBV29-1, the J gene TRBJ1-2, with 7 bases that match TRBD1. There are 17 residues in the CDR3. J lost 6 bases, V lost 3 bases, and 19 bases had no gene match. CDR1 and CDR2 from the germline V gene are SQVTM and ANQGSEA. The CDR3: CSVDPSRQGEFVDGYTF. CDR3 nucleotides: TGCAGCGTTGACCCGTCCAGGCAGGGGGAGTTTGTAGATGGCTACACCTTC.

The chain links TRBV10-3 to TRBJ2-7; D unclear. Trimming pared 4 bases from V and 3 bases from J, leaving 10 bases between. CDR3 size: 13 residues. Germline loops: CDR1 ENHRY, CDR2 SYGVKD. The CDR3 is CAISGTVNYEQYF. DNA of the CDR3: TGTGCCATCAGTGGCACAGTGAACTACGAGCAGTACTTC.

CDR3 nucleotide sequence: TGTGCCAGCAGCCAGAACATGGCCGAGCAGTACTTC. Its translation is CASSQNMAEQYF. This chain uses TRBV14 with TRBJ2-5; D remains ambiguous. The DNA end lines up better with TRBJ2-7; the J call may be wrong. The CDR3 spans 12 residues. Per the germline V gene, CDR1 is SGHDN and CDR2 is FVKESK.

The DNA for the CDR3 is TGTGCCAGCAGATTCACCGGGGAGCTGTTTTTT. Translated, it gives CASRFTGELFF. V and J are TRBV12-3 or TRBV12-4 and TRBJ2-2, with D unclear. The V and J ends lost 6 bases and 4 bases respectively, with 3 bases between them. The CDR3 consists of 11 residues.

A note on this clonotype: This sequence may be a read error, since a much larger clone differs from it by one base. This chain links TRBV11-1 with TRBJ2-5; TRBD1 agrees at 7 bases. Germline CDR1 and CDR2: SGHAT and FQDESV (reference sequence). This CDR3 has 13 amino acids. CDR3 bases: TGTGCCAGCAGTCGGACAGGCCAAGAGGCCCAGTACTTC. Translated: CASSRTGQEAQYF.

The V call is TRBV5-1, the J call TRBJ2-3; tentative D call: TRBD2 (6 bases). V lost 0 bases and J lost 6, with 14 bases in between. The germline V gene has CDR1 SGHRS and CDR2 YFSETQ. The CDR3 length is 15 residues. In DNA, the CDR3 is TGCGCCAGCAGCTTGGTTGGGGACGCGGGGGATACGCAGTATTTT. This translates into CASSLVGDAGDTQYF.

This clonotype was counted only a few times. The chain combines TRBV18 with TRBJ2-7; D remains unclear. Looked up from germline, CDR1 is KGHSH and CDR2 is LQKENI. CDR3 length: 17 amino acids. With 2 bases removed from V and 0 bases from J, the gap between germline ends came to 17 bases. In DNA, the CDR3 is TGTGCCAGCTCACCAGTCCAGACGGGTTCCATCTCCTACGAGCAGTACTTC. It translates to CASSPVQTGSISYEQYF.

This chain uses TRBV7-9 with TRBJ1-1; D is possibly TRBD1 (6 bases). V lost 7 bases and J lost 3, with 21 bases in between. The CDR3 sequence is 16 residues long. Germline V gene lookup returns CDR1 SEHNR and CDR2 FQNEAQ (reference sequence). In DNA, the CDR3 is TGTGCCAGCACCGAGCTCAGGGGTCAGCGGGACACTGAAGCTTTCTTT. Translation: CASTELRGQRDTEAFF. Combining the CDR3 with reference TRBV7-9 and TRBJ1-1 gives the whole variable domain DTGVSQNPRHKITKRGQNVTFRCDPISEHNRLYWYRQTLGQGPEFLTYFQNEAQLEKSRLLSDRFSAERPKGSFSTLEIQRTEQGDSAMYLCASTELRGQRDTEAFFGQGTRLTVV.

This clonotype was detected a few times. The chain recombines TRBV28 with TRBJ2-3; D not resolved. Germline CDR1 MDHEN, CDR2 SYDVKM. V was cut by 2 bases and J by 9 bases, with 9 bases left in between. This CDR3 spans 12 amino acids. CDR3 nucleotides: TGTGCCAGCAGTTTAACACGGTGGACGCAGTATTTT. This translates into CASSLTRWTQYF.

This clonotype has only a few counts. The chain carries TRBV2 and TRBJ2-5; D may be TRBD2 (5 bases). The CDR3 covers 15 residues. CDR1 and CDR2 (germline): SNHLY, FYNNEI. Trimming took off 6 bases at V and 6 bases at J, with 20 bases between the two ends. This CDR3 reads CASREFLTRVKTQYF. CDR3 in DNA: TGTGCCAGCAGGGAGTTCCTAACTAGAGTGAAGACCCAGTACTTC.